These T cell receptor beta chains were read from a single sample in a study of vaccination and CD4 T cells after COVID-19. The antigens of these receptors remain unknown. TCRdb analysed the PCR reads with MiXCR anew, one entry per CDR3 protein. The sample lists several thousand distinct CDR3 sequences, approximately 52% occurring once. The sample consisted of CD4+ T cells from blood, cultured in vitro. Receptors originate from a human donor who had recovered from COVID-19. CDR3s include the opening cysteine and the closing phenylalanine or tryptophan. A D gene is named only where the DNA matches it firmly. Rows give clone size only sometimes, using once, few, many, or a class for an expanded clone.

clone_size: .; d_call: .; v_call: TRBV6-1; j_call: TRBJ1-2; cdr3_aa: CASSPLSGETDGYTF; cdr3_nt: TGTGCCAGCAGTCCCCTATCAGGGGAAACGGATGGCTACACCTTC
clone_size: .; d_call: TRBD1; v_call: TRBV6-1; j_call: TRBJ1-1; cdr3_aa: CASSETGGAGTEAFF; cdr3_nt: TGTGCCAGCAGTGAAACAGGGGGCGCGGGTACTGAAGCTTTCTTT
clone_size: .; d_call: .; v_call: TRBV27; j_call: TRBJ1-4; cdr3_aa: CASSPFGQTNEKLFF; cdr3_nt: TGTGCCAGCAGCCCCTTCGGACAGACTAATGAAAAACTGTTTTTT
clone_size: .; d_call: .; v_call: TRBV12-3/TRBV12-4; j_call: TRBJ1-1; cdr3_aa: CASSLPAGPEAFF; cdr3_nt: TGTGCCAGCAGTTTACCAGCCGGGCCTGAAGCTTTCTTT
clone_size: .; d_call: .; v_call: TRBV20-1; j_call: TRBJ2-7; cdr3_aa: CSARGDRRNEQYF; cdr3_nt: TGCAGTGCTAGAGGTGACAGACGAAACGAGCAGTACTTC
clone_size: once; d_call: .; v_call: TRBV7-2; j_call: TRBJ1-6; cdr3_aa: CASSLRVGGGTPLHF; cdr3_nt: TGTGCCAGCAGCTTACGGGTAGGGGGGGGAACACCCCTCCACTTT
clone_size: .; d_call: .; v_call: TRBV5-6; j_call: TRBJ1-6; cdr3_aa: CASSLRQGNSPLHF; cdr3_nt: TGTGCCAGCAGCTTGAGGCAGGGTAATTCACCCCTCCACTTT
clone_size: .; d_call: .; v_call: TRBV6-1; j_call: TRBJ1-2; cdr3_aa: CASTLDGGSNYGYTF; cdr3_nt: TGTGCCAGCACTCTAGACGGGGGATCTAACTATGGCTACACCTTC
clone_size: .; d_call: TRBD2; v_call: TRBV7-2; j_call: TRBJ2-1; cdr3_aa: CASSLGLAIGEQFF; cdr3_nt: TGTGCCAGCAGCTTGGGACTAGCGATTGGTGAGCAGTTCTTC
clone_size: .; d_call: TRBD1; v_call: TRBV20-1; j_call: TRBJ1-5; cdr3_aa: CSARDRGPSNQPQHF; cdr3_nt: TGCAGTGCTCGGGACAGGGGGCCCAGCAATCAGCCCCAGCATTTT
clone_size: .; d_call: .; v_call: TRBV23-1; j_call: TRBJ1-2; cdr3_aa: CASSQSRPSGYYGYTF; cdr3_nt: TGCGCCAGCAGTCAATCTCGGCCCTCGGGGTACTATGGCTACACCTTC
clone_size: few; d_call: .; v_call: TRBV7-3; j_call: TRBJ1-1; cdr3_aa: CASSLDRHTEAFF; cdr3_nt: TGTGCCAGCAGCTTAGATAGGCACACTGAAGCTTTCTTT
clone_size: .; d_call: .; v_call: TRBV12-3/TRBV12-4; j_call: TRBJ1-5; cdr3_aa: CASSPRGVGHQPQHF; cdr3_nt: TGTGCCAGCAGTCCGCGGGGGGTCGGCCATCAGCCCCAGCATTTT
clone_size: .; d_call: TRBD2; v_call: TRBV11-3; j_call: TRBJ2-7; cdr3_aa: CASSSAFLSGVDEQYF; cdr3_nt: TGTGCCAGCAGCTCTGCCTTCCTTAGCGGGGTTGACGAGCAGTACTTC
clone_size: few; d_call: .; v_call: TRBV20-1; j_call: TRBJ2-3; cdr3_aa: CSAVRGTDTQYF; cdr3_nt: TGCAGTGCGGTCAGGGGCACAGATACGCAGTATTTT
clone_size: .; d_call: TRBD1; v_call: TRBV6-1; j_call: TRBJ1-5; cdr3_aa: CASSDRDRGSNQPQHF; cdr3_nt: TGTGCCAGCAGTGACCGGGACAGGGGGAGCAATCAGCCCCAGCATTTT
clone_size: few; d_call: TRBD2; v_call: TRBV6-2/TRBV6-3; j_call: TRBJ2-5; cdr3_aa: CASSYGGTSGRALETQYF; cdr3_nt: TGTGCCAGCAGTTACGGTGGGACTAGCGGGAGGGCCTTGGAGACCCAGTACTTC
clone_size: .; d_call: .; v_call: TRBV11-2; j_call: TRBJ1-5; cdr3_aa: CASSQGGTGVAQHF; cdr3_nt: TGTGCCAGCAGCCAAGGCGGGACTGGGGTGGCCCAGCATTTT
clone_size: .; d_call: TRBD1; v_call: TRBV20-1; j_call: TRBJ1-2; cdr3_aa: CSALLTGVAGGAYGYTF; cdr3_nt: TGCAGTGCCCTACTGACAGGGGTCGCCGGGGGTGCCTATGGCTACACCTTC
clone_size: few; d_call: .; v_call: TRBV7-3; j_call: TRBJ2-7; cdr3_aa: CASSLRAGENYEQYF; cdr3_nt: TGTGCCAGCAGCTTAAGGGCAGGGGAAAACTACGAGCAGTACTTC
clone_size: .; d_call: .; v_call: TRBV10-1; j_call: TRBJ2-5; cdr3_aa: CASSLTLGVLETQYF; cdr3_nt: TGCGCCAGCAGTCTTACTTTAGGGGTCTTGGAGACCCAGTACTTC
clone_size: .; d_call: .; v_call: TRBV25-1; j_call: TRBJ2-7; cdr3_aa: CASSESRGSGEQYF; cdr3_nt: TGTGCCAGCAGTGAATCTAGGGGTAGCGGCGAGCAGTACTTC
clone_size: once; d_call: .; v_call: TRBV11-2; j_call: TRBJ1-4; cdr3_aa: CASSFATGAEKLFF; cdr3_nt: TGTGCCAGCAGCTTCGCGACAGGAGCCGAAAAACTGTTTTTT
clone_size: few; d_call: .; v_call: TRBV30; j_call: TRBJ1-1; cdr3_aa: CAWSRGLNTEAFF; cdr3_nt: TGTGCCTGGAGTAGGGGCCTGAACACTGAAGCTTTCTTT
clone_size: once; d_call: .; v_call: TRBV19; j_call: TRBJ1-5; cdr3_aa: CASSSGPGNQPQHF; cdr3_nt: TGTGCCAGTAGTAGCGGACCGGGCAATCAGCCCCAGCATTTT
clone_size: few; d_call: .; v_call: TRBV11-3; j_call: TRBJ2-7; cdr3_aa: CASSEQALSLYEQYF; cdr3_nt: TGTGCCAGCAGCGAACAGGCTCTGAGCCTCTACGAGCAGTACTTC
clone_size: few; d_call: TRBD2; v_call: TRBV20-1; j_call: TRBJ2-1; cdr3_aa: CSARASSGRAFNEQFF; cdr3_nt: TGCAGTGCTAGAGCTTCTAGCGGGAGGGCCTTCAATGAGCAGTTCTTC
clone_size: .; d_call: TRBD1; v_call: TRBV6-5; j_call: TRBJ2-5; cdr3_aa: CASSYRGDRGPQETQYF; cdr3_nt: TGTGCCAGCAGTTATAGAGGGGACAGGGGGCCCCAAGAGACCCAGTACTTC
clone_size: once; d_call: .; v_call: TRBV7-2; j_call: TRBJ1-1; cdr3_aa: CASSLGFGGEAFF; cdr3_nt: TGTGCCAGCAGCTTAGGTTTCGGCGGTGAAGCTTTCTTT
clone_size: .; d_call: .; v_call: TRBV12-3/TRBV12-4; j_call: TRBJ1-1; cdr3_aa: CASSVRPENTEAFF; cdr3_nt: TGTGCCAGCAGTGTCCGGCCCGAGAACACTGAAGCTTTCTTT
clone_size: .; d_call: TRBD1; v_call: TRBV20-1; j_call: TRBJ1-3; cdr3_aa: CRGQGAQERNTIYF; cdr3_nt: TGCAGGGGACAGGGGGCGCAGGAACGCAACACCATATATTTT
clone_size: medium-sized; d_call: .; v_call: TRBV27; j_call: TRBJ2-3; cdr3_aa: CASSLRLPTDTQYF; cdr3_nt: TGTGCCAGCAGTTTGCGTCTCCCCACAGATACGCAGTATTTT
clone_size: .; d_call: .; v_call: TRBV7-6; j_call: TRBJ2-1; cdr3_aa: CASSLKGGAPYNEQFF; cdr3_nt: TGTGCTAGCAGCTTAAAGGGGGGCGCCCCCTACAATGAGCAGTTCTTC
clone_size: .; d_call: TRBD2; v_call: TRBV4-1; j_call: TRBJ2-3; cdr3_aa: CASSTQAGGIDTQYF; cdr3_nt: TGTGCCAGCAGCACACAAGCGGGGGGGATAGATACGCAGTATTTT
clone_size: .; d_call: .; v_call: TRBV20-1; j_call: TRBJ2-1; cdr3_aa: CSARDIGLASFF; cdr3_nt: TGCAGTGCTAGAGATATTGGCCTAGCGTCGTTCTTC
clone_size: few; d_call: .; v_call: TRBV27; j_call: TRBJ2-3; cdr3_aa: CASSTGLSVDTQYF; cdr3_nt: TGTGCCAGCAGCACAGGGCTGTCTGTAGATACGCAGTATTTT
clone_size: .; d_call: .; v_call: TRBV6-1; j_call: TRBJ1-1; cdr3_aa: CASSEMGRWGTEAFF; cdr3_nt: TGTGCCAGCAGTGAAATGGGCCGTTGGGGCACTGAAGCTTTCTTT
clone_size: .; d_call: .; v_call: TRBV7-9; j_call: TRBJ1-1; cdr3_aa: CASSLTGRVNTEAFF; cdr3_nt: TGTGCCAGCAGCTTAACAGGGAGGGTGAACACTGAAGCTTTCTTT
clone_size: .; d_call: .; v_call: TRBV7-2; j_call: TRBJ1-5; cdr3_aa: CASSLSYGEVRPQHF; cdr3_nt: TGTGCCAGCAGCTTAAGTTATGGGGAGGTACGGCCCCAGCATTTT
clone_size: .; d_call: .; v_call: TRBV5-8; j_call: TRBJ2-3; cdr3_aa: CASTWGGISTDTQYF; cdr3_nt: TGTGCCAGCACTTGGGGGGGCATATCCACAGATACGCAGTATTTT
clone_size: once; d_call: .; v_call: TRBV7-9; j_call: TRBJ1-1; cdr3_aa: CASSLEGRATEAFF; cdr3_nt: TGTGCCAGCAGCTTAGAAGGTAGGGCGACTGAAGCTTTCTTT
clone_size: .; d_call: .; v_call: TRBV19; j_call: TRBJ1-1; cdr3_aa: CASTTPRRTDPNTEAFF; cdr3_nt: TGTGCCAGTACCACCCCTCGGCGGACGGACCCTAACACTGAAGCTTTCTTT
clone_size: .; d_call: .; v_call: TRBV11-3; j_call: TRBJ2-2; cdr3_aa: CASSRGDSAGELFF; cdr3_nt: TGTGCCAGCAGCCGCGGGGACTCCGCCGGGGAGCTGTTTTTT
clone_size: .; d_call: .; v_call: TRBV27; j_call: TRBJ1-5; cdr3_aa: CASSFRDGQPQHF; cdr3_nt: TGTGCCAGCAGTTTCAGGGATGGGCAGCCCCAGCATTTT
clone_size: .; d_call: .; v_call: TRBV7-2; j_call: TRBJ1-1; cdr3_aa: CASSGRNVQAFF; cdr3_nt: TGTGCCAGCAGCGGACGGAATGTCCAAGCTTTCTTT
clone_size: .; d_call: TRBD1; v_call: TRBV2; j_call: TRBJ2-2; cdr3_aa: CASIRDREYLYTGELFF; cdr3_nt: TGTGCCAGCATTAGGGACAGGGAGTATCTGTACACCGGGGAGCTGTTTTTT
clone_size: few; d_call: TRBD1; v_call: TRBV5-4; j_call: TRBJ1-1; cdr3_aa: CASSLAGTGNTEAFF; cdr3_nt: TGTGCCAGCAGCTTGGCCGGGACAGGGAACACTGAAGCTTTCTTT
clone_size: .; d_call: .; v_call: TRBV27; j_call: TRBJ1-1; cdr3_aa: CASSSRGGSNTEAFF; cdr3_nt: TGTGCCAGCAGTAGCAGAGGCGGATCGAACACTGAAGCTTTCTTT
clone_size: .; d_call: .; v_call: TRBV9; j_call: TRBJ2-7; cdr3_aa: CASSVGDGTGSYEQYF; cdr3_nt: TGTGCCAGCAGCGTAGGGGACGGGACGGGCTCCTACGAGCAGTACTTC
clone_size: .; d_call: .; v_call: TRBV29-1; j_call: TRBJ2-3; cdr3_aa: CSVAGLGRDTQYF; cdr3_nt: TGCAGCGTTGCGGGTCTGGGGAGGGATACGCAGTATTTT
clone_size: few; d_call: .; v_call: TRBV6-5; j_call: TRBJ1-5; cdr3_aa: CASSYGQTSNQPQHF; cdr3_nt: TGTGCCAGCAGTTACGGGCAGACCAGCAATCAGCCCCAGCATTTT
clone_size: .; d_call: TRBD1; v_call: TRBV20-1; j_call: TRBJ1-1; cdr3_aa: CSATSTGAATEAFF; cdr3_nt: TGCAGTGCTACTTCTACAGGGGCTGCCACTGAAGCTTTCTTT
clone_size: .; d_call: .; v_call: TRBV6-1; j_call: TRBJ2-1; cdr3_aa: CASSESVRSEQFF; cdr3_nt: TGTGCCAGCAGTGAGAGTGTGCGGAGTGAGCAGTTCTTC
clone_size: .; d_call: .; v_call: TRBV7-9; j_call: TRBJ2-3; cdr3_aa: CASSQSTDTQYF; cdr3_nt: TGTGCCAGCAGCCAATCAACCGATACGCAGTATTTT
clone_size: .; d_call: .; v_call: TRBV6-2/TRBV6-3; j_call: TRBJ2-3; cdr3_aa: CASSRESPTQYF; cdr3_nt: TGTGCCAGCAGTCGGGAGTCACCTACGCAGTATTTT